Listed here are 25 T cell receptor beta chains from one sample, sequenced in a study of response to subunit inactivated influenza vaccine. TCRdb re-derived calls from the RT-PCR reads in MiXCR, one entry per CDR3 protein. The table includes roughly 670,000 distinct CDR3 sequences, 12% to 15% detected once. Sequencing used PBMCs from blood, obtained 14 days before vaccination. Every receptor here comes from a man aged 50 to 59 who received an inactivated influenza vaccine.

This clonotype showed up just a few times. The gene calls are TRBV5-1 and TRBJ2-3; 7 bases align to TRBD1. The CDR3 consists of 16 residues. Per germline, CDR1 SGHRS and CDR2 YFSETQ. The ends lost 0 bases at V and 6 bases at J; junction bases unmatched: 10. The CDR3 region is CASSLAGMRGRDTQYF. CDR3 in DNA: TGCGCCAGCAGCTTGGCGGGGATGAGGGGGCGCGATACGCAGTATTTT.

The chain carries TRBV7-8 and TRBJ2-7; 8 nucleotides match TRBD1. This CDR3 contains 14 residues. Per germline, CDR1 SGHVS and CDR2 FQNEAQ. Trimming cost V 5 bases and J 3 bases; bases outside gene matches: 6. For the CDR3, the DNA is TGTGCCAGCAGCAAACGAACAGGGGGCTACGAGCAGTACTTC. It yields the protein CASSKRTGGYEQYF.

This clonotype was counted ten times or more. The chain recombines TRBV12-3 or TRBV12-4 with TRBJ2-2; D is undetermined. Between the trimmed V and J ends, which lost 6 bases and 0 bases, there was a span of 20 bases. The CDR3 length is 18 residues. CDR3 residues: CASSSFTVGPTNTGELFF. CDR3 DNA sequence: TGTGCCAGCAGCTCATTTACCGTCGGACCTACGAACACCGGGGAGCTGTTTTTT.

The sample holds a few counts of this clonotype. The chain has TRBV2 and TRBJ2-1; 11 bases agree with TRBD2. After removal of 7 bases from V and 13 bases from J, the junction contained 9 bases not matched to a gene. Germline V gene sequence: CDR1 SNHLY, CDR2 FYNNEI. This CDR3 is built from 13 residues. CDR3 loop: CASKVSGRAGQFF. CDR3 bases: TGTGCCAGCAAGGTTAGCGGGAGGGCCGGACAGTTCTTC.

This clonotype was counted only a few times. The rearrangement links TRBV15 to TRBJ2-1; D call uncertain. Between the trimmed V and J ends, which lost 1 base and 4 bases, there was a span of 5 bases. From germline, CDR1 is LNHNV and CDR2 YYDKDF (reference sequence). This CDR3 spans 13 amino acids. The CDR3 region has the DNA TGTGCCACCAGCAGAGGGGGATACAATGAGCAGTTCTTC. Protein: CATSRGGYNEQFF.

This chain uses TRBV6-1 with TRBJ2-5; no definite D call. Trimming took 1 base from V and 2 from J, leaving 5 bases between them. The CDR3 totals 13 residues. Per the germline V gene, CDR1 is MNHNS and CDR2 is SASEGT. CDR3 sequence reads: CASSEGFQETQYF. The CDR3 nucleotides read TGTGCCAGCAGTGAAGGGTTTCAAGAGACCCAGTACTTC.

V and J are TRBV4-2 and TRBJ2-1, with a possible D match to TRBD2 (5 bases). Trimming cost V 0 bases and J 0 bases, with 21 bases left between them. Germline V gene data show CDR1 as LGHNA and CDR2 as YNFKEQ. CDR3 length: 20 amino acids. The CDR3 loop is CASSQEGQRRIRASYNEQFF. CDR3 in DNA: TGTGCCAGCAGCCAAGAGGGCCAGCGGAGGATTCGGGCCTCCTACAATGAGCAGTTCTTC.

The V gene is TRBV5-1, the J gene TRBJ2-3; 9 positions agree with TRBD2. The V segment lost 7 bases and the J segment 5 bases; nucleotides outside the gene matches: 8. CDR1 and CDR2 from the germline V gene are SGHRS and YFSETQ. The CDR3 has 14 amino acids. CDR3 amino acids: CASFPGLAKDTQYF. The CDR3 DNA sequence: TGCGCCAGCTTTCCGGGACTAGCCAAAGATACGCAGTATTTT.

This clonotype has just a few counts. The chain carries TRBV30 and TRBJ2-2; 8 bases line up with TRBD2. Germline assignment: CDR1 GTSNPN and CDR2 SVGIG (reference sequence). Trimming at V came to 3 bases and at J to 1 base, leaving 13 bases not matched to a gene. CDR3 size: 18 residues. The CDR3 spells CAWSPKLQRERNTGELFF. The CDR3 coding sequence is TGTGCCTGGAGCCCCAAACTCCAGCGGGAGAGGAACACCGGGGAGCTGTTTTTT.

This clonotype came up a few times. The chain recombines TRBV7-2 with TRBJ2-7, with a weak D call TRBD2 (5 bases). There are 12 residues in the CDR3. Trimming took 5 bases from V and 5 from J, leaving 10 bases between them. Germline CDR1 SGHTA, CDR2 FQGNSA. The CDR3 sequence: CASSRSGNEQYF. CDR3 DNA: TGTGCCAGCAGCCGATCCGGGAACGAGCAGTACTTC.

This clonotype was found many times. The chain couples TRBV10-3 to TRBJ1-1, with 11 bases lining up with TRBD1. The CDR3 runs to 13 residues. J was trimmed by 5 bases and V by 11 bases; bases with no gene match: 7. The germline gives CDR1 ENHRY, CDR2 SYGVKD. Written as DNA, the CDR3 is TGTGCCTCGCGGACAGGGGGCTATACTGAAGCTTTCTTT. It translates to CASRTGGYTEAFF.

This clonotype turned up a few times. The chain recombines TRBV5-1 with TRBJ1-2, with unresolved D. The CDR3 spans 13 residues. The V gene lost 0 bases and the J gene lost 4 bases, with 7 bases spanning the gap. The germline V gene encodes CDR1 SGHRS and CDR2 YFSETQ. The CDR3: CASSLEAGYGYTF. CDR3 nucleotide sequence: TGCGCCAGCAGCTTGGAGGCCGGCTATGGCTACACCTTC. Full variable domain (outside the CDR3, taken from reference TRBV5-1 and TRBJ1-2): KAGVTQTPRYLIKTRGQQVTLSCSPISGHRSVSWYQQTPGQGLQFLFEYFSETQRNKGNFPGRFSGRQFSNSRSEMNVSTLELGDSALYLCASSLEAGYGYTFGSGTRLTVV.

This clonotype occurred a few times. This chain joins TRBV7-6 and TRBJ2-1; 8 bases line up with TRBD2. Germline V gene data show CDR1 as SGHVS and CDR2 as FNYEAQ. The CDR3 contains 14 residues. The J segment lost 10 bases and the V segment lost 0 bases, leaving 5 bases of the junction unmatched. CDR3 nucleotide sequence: TGTGCCAGCAGCTTAGCGCAACTAGCGGCGGAGCAGTTCTTC. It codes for CASSLAQLAAEQFF. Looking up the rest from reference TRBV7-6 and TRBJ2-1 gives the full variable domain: GAGVSQSPRYKVTKRGQDVALRCDPISGHVSLYWYRQALGQGPEFLTYFNYEAQQDKSGLPNDRFSAERPEGSISTLTIQRTEQRDSAMYRCASSLAQLAAEQFFGPGTRLTVL.

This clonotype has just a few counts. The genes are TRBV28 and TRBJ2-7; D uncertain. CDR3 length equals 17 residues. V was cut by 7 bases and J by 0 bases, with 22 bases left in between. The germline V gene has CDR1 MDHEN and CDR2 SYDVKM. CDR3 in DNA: TGTGCCAGCACCAGACTTCTGATGGGCGGTAGCTCCTACGAGCAGTACTTC. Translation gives CASTRLLMGGSSYEQYF.

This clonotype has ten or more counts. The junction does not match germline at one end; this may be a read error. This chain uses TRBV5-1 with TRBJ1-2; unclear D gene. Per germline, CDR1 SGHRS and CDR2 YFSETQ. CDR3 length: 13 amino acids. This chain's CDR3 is CASSLGRDYGYTF. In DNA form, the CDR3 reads TGTGCCAGCAGTTTGGGGAGAGACTATGGCTACACCTTC.

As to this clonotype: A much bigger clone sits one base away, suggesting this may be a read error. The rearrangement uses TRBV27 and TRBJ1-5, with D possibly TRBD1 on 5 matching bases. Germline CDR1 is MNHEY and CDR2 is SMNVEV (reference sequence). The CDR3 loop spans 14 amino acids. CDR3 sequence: CVSSLYSGNQPQHF. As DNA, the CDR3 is TGTGTCAGCAGTTTATATTCAGGGAATCAGCCCCAGCATTTT.

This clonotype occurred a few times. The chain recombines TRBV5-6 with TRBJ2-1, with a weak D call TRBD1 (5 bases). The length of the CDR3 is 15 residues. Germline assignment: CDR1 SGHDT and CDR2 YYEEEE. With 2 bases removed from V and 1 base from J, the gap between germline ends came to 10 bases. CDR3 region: CASSLFRVSYNEQFF. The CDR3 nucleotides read TGTGCCAGCAGCTTATTCAGGGTGTCCTACAATGAGCAGTTCTTC.

The CDR3 DNA is TGTGCCAGCAGCTTAATGAGTGGCGGTGGAAACACCATATATTTT. Its translation is CASSLMSGGGNTIYF. The chain joins TRBV7-2 to TRBJ1-3; no reliable D call. Germline loops: CDR1 SGHTA, CDR2 FQGNSA. The CDR3 has 15 residues. Trimming took off 2 bases at V and 3 bases at J, with 11 bases between the two ends.

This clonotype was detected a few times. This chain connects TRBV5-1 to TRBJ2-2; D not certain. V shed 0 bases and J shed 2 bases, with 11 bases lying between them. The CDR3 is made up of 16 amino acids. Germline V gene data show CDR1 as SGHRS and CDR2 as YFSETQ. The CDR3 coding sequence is TGCGCCAGCAGCTTGGATGCGGACCTAAACACCGGGGAGCTGTTTTTT. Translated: CASSLDADLNTGELFF.

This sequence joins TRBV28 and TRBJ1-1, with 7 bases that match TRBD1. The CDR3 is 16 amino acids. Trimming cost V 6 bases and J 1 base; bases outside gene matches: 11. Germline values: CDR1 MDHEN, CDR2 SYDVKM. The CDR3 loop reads CASSSTGEVKNTEAFF. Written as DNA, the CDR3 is TGTGCCAGCAGCTCCACAGGGGAGGTCAAGAACACTGAAGCTTTCTTT.

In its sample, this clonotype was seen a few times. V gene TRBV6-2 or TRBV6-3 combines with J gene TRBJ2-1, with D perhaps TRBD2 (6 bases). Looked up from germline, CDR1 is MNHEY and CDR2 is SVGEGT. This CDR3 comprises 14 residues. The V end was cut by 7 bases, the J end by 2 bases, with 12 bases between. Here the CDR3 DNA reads TGTGCCAGCAAAAGCGGGCTACCCTACAATGAGCAGTTCTTC. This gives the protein CASKSGLPYNEQFF.

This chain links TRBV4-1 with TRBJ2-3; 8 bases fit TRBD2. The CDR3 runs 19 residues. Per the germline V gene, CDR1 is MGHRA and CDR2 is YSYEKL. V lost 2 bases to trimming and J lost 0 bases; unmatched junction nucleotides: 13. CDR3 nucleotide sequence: TGCGCCAGCAGCCAATATCTCTCCGGGGGGGGTACTAGCACAGATACGCAGTATTTT. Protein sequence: CASSQYLSGGGTSTDTQYF.

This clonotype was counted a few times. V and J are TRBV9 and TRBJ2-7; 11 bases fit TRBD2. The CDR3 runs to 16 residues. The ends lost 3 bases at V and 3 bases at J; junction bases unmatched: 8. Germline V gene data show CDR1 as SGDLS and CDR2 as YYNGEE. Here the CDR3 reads CASSEYGTSGYYEQYF. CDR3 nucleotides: TGTGCCAGCAGCGAGTACGGGACTAGCGGATACTACGAGCAGTACTTC.

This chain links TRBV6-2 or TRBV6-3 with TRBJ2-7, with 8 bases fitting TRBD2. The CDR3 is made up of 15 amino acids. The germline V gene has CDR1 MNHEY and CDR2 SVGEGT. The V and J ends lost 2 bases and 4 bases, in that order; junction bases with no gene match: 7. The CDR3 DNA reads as TGTGCCAGCAGTTACCCGGGAGCGGGAGTTTACGAGCAGTACTTC. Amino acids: CASSYPGAGVYEQYF.

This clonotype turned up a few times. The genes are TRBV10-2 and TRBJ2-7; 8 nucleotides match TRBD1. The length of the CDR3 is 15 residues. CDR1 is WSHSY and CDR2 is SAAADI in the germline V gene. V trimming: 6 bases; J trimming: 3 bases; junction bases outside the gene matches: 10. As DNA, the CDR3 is TGCGCCAGCAGCGGGACAGGACAGTTCATCTACGAGCAGTACTTC. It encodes CASSGTGQFIYEQYF.